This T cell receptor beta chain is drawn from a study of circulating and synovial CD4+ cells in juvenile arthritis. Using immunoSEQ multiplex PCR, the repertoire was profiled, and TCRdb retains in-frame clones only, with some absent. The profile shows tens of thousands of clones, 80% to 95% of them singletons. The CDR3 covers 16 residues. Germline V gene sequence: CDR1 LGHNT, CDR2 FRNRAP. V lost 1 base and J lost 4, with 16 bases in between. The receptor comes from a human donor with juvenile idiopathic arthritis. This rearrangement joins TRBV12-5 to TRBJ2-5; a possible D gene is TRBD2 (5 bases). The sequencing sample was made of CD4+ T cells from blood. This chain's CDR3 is CASGLDLPGVRETQYF. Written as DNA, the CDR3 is TGTGCTAGTGGTTTGGATCTTCCCGGGGTTCGAGAGACCCAGTACTTC.